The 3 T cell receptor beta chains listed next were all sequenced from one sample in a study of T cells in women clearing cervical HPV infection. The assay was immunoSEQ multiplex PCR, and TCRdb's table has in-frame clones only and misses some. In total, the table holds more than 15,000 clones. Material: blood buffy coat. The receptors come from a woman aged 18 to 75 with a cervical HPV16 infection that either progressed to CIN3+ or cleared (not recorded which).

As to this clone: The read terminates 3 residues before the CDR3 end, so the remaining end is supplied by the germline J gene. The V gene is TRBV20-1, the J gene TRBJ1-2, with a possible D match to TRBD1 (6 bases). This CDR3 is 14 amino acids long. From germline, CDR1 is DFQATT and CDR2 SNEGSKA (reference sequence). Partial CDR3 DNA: TGCAGTGCTCCAGGGACACCAGGGTTTTCGGGC. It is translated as CSAPGTPGFSG. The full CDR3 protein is CSAPGTPGFSGYTF.

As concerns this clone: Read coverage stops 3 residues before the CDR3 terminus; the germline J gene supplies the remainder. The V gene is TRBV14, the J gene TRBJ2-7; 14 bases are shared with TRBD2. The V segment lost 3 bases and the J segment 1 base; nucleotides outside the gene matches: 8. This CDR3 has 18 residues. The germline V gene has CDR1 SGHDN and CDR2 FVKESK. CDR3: CASSHGSGLAGGSYEQYF. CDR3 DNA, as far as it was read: TGTGCCAGCAGCCATGGCTCCGGACTAGCGGGGGGATCCTACGAG. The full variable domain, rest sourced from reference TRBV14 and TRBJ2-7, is EAGVTQFPSHSVIEKGQTVTLRCDPISGHDNLYWYRRVMGKEIKFLLHFVKESKQDESGMPNNRFLAERTGGTYSTLKVQPAELEDSGVYFCASSHGSGLAGGSYEQYFGPGTRLTVT.

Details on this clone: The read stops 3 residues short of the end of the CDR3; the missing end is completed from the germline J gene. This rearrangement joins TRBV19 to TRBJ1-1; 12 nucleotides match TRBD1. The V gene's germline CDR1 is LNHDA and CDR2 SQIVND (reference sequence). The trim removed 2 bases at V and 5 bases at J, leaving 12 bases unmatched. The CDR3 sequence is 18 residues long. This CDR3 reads CASSIPWDRGRELTEAFF. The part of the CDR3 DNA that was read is TGTGCCAGTAGTATACCCTGGGACAGGGGGCGCGAATTAACTGAA.